This T cell receptor beta chain was retrieved from a study of OX40 agonist ivuxolimab in advanced cancers. Study background: Dose-escalation cases comprised hepatocellular carcinoma, melanoma, renal cell or head and neck cancer. Around 40% of patients had received prior checkpoint inhibitor therapy. Study observations and caveats: Clonal expansion by week 6 occurred in CD4+ and CD8+ blood T cells (at 0.1 to 3.0 mg/kg).

The ends were cut back, 11 bases at V and 7 bases at J, with 12 bases in the middle. This CDR3 has 12 amino acids. The germline gives CDR1 ENHRY, CDR2 SYGVKD. Sequencing used immunoSEQ multiplex PCR; TCRdb keeps in-frame clones, though not all of them. The sample shows about 97,000 clones, about nine tenths of them seen only once. In this sample, this clone turned up a few times. As yet, its antigen is unknown. Sample: CD4+ or CD8+ T cells sorted from blood, taken in a trial of the OX40 agonist ivuxolimab. This chain links TRBV10-3 with TRBJ1-6; D unclear. This clonotype originated in an adult with an advanced solid tumor such as melanoma, head and neck, liver or kidney cancer. The DNA for the CDR3 is TGTGCCGTCCGGACGGCGAATTCACCCCTCCACTTT. Protein sequence: CAVRTANSPLHF.